The source of this TCR beta chain is a study of vaccination and CD4 T cells after COVID-19. Cultured CD4+ T cell DNA underwent sequencing with the Oncomine TCR Beta short-read assay. TCRdb fed the PCR reads into MiXCR, producing one record per CDR3 protein. The sample yields 9,100 or so distinct CDR3 sequences, 51% seen once. Note on this clonotype: Its antigen is as yet unknown.

Treatment of the sample: roughly ten-day PBMC culture with coronavirus spike peptide pools or control peptides (ViraFEST assay). A few million PBMCs were grown per well alongside roughly 9.1 IU/ml IL-2 and around 9.6 ug/ml peptide pools. This CDR3 has 13 residues. The J segment lost 7 bases and the V segment lost 4 bases, leaving 7 bases of the junction unmatched. From germline, CDR1 is DFQATT and CDR2 SNEGSKA (reference sequence). This sequence joins TRBV20-1 and TRBJ1-1; 9 nucleotides align to TRBD1. This clonotype originated in a human donor who had recovered from COVID-19. Specimen: CD4+ T cells from blood, cultured in vitro. This CDR3 is CSANRGLGGEAFF. CDR3 DNA sequence: TGCAGTGCTAACAGGGGGCTCGGTGGTGAAGCTTTCTTT.